What follows is one T cell receptor (beta chain) and its context. In the authors' methods: Reference gene primer amplification in the assay estimated nucleated cell counts. Only in-frame clones appear in the TCRdb table, and some are missing; sequencing was by immunoSEQ multiplex PCR. D and trimming come from the DNA, and the V and J calls and clone size come from that table. The sample holds about 110,000 clones, roughly 70% seen once. The data were taken from a study of blood T cell repertoires in COVID-19. Study at large: Samples came from the United States, Italy and Spain, spanning acute and convalescent COVID-19. Nucleic acid was either cDNA or gDNA, and it came from T cells, B-cell-depleted T cells, or PBMCs.

The CDR3 loop spans 11 amino acids. The V gene end was trimmed by 7 bases and the J gene end by 5 bases; junction bases not matched to a gene: 3. The germline gives CDR1 DFQATT, CDR2 SNEGSKA (reference sequence). V is TRBV20-1 and J is TRBJ2-3; the match to TRBD2 covers 7 bases. Specimen: peripheral blood. The TCR comes from a woman between 40 and 50 years old with acute or convalescent COVID-19. CDR3 region: CSVGRGDTQYF. CDR3 DNA sequence: TGCAGTGTAGGGAGGGGAGATACGCAGTATTTT.